A selection of T cell receptor beta chains follows, all from one sample in a study of shared clonotypes between healthy human individuals. Here immunoSEQ multiplex PCR was the method, and the copy in TCRdb shows in-frame clones only, minus some. The sample has about 1.1 million clones, about four fifths seen once. Material: memory CD4+ T cells from PBMCs. These receptors were collected from a man aged 18 to 30 in good health. Some clones in this sample may be carry-over from other donors' samples. CDR3s include the opening cysteine and the closing phenylalanine or tryptophan. Fields, in order: clone size, D gene, V gene, J gene, CDR3 DNA, CDR3 protein. The D gene is left open where the match is weak. Rows give clone size only sometimes, using once, few, many, or a class for an expanded clone.

clone size: few; D gene: TRBD1; V gene: TRBV28; J gene: TRBJ1-5; CDR3 DNA: TGTGCCACCGGAAGGGGGCACAATCAGCCCCAGCATTTT; CDR3 protein: CATGRGHNQPQHF
clone size: -; D gene: -; V gene: TRBV6-6; J gene: TRBJ1-1; CDR3 DNA: TGTGCCAGCAGTTACTCGAGTGACACTGAAGCTTTCTTT; CDR3 protein: CASSYSSDTEAFF
clone size: -; D gene: -; V gene: TRBV28; J gene: TRBJ2-3; CDR3 DNA: TGTGCCAGCACCCTCCAACGACCGACAGATACGCGGTATTTT; CDR3 protein: CASTLQRPTDTRYF
clone size: -; D gene: TRBD1; V gene: TRBV5-1; J gene: TRBJ1-2; CDR3 DNA: TGCGCCAGCAGCCTAGGGACAGGGGGCGTCTATGGCTACACCTTC; CDR3 protein: CASSLGTGGVYGYTF
clone size: once; D gene: -; V gene: TRBV27; J gene: TRBJ1-1; CDR3 DNA: TGTGCCAGCAGTTTATTCGATTTTACGCAGAACCGACAGAACACTGAAGCTTTCTTT; CDR3 protein: CASSLFDFTQNRQNTEAFF
clone size: many; D gene: TRBD2; V gene: TRBV28; J gene: TRBJ2-7; CDR3 DNA: TGTGCCAGCAGCTCGGGAGGGTTTGAGCTATACGAGCAGTACTTC; CDR3 protein: CASSSGGFELYEQYF
clone size: once; D gene: -; V gene: TRBV27; J gene: TRBJ2-7; CDR3 DNA: TGTGCCAGCAGTCGAACCTCCTACGAGCAGTACTTC; CDR3 protein: CASSRTSYEQYF
clone size: many; D gene: -; V gene: TRBV28; J gene: TRBJ1-4; CDR3 DNA: TGTGCCAGCAGACGCCCGGACAGACTCGGTGAAAAACTGTTTTTT; CDR3 protein: CASRRPDRLGEKLFF
clone size: -; D gene: -; V gene: TRBV19; J gene: TRBJ1-1; CDR3 DNA: TGTGCCAGTACCCTCCTAGGCGGGAACACTGAAGCTTTCTTT; CDR3 protein: CASTLLGGNTEAFF
clone size: -; D gene: -; V gene: TRBV6-5; J gene: TRBJ1-1; CDR3 DNA: TGTGCCAGCAGTTACTCGGCGAACACTGAAGCTTTCTTT; CDR3 protein: CASSYSANTEAFF
clone size: -; D gene: TRBD2; V gene: TRBV11-2; J gene: TRBJ2-1; CDR3 DNA: TGTGCCAGCAGCTCCTTACTAGCGGGGGGGGACTACAATGAGCAGTTCTTC; CDR3 protein: CASSSLLAGGDYNEQFF
clone size: -; D gene: -; V gene: TRBV19; J gene: TRBJ1-5; CDR3 DNA: TGTGCCAGTAGCCCTTTGGCCAACCCCCAGCATTTT; CDR3 protein: CASSPLANPQHF
clone size: few; D gene: -; V gene: TRBV19; J gene: TRBJ1-1; CDR3 DNA: TGTGCCAGTAGGACGCAGACGAACACTGAAGCTTTCTTT; CDR3 protein: CASRTQTNTEAFF
clone size: -; D gene: -; V gene: TRBV5-4; J gene: TRBJ2-7; CDR3 DNA: TGTGCCAGCAGCTCCGGGGTAGACCGGTACGAGCAGTACTTC; CDR3 protein: CASSSGVDRYEQYF
clone size: -; D gene: TRBD2; V gene: TRBV29-1; J gene: TRBJ2-1; CDR3 DNA: TGCAGCGTTGAAGAGACTAGCGGGAGGTTGGGGTTCTTC; CDR3 protein: CSVEETSGRLGFF
clone size: -; D gene: -; V gene: TRBV18; J gene: TRBJ1-1; CDR3 DNA: TGTGCCAGCCAAAAGGGGGAGAACACTGAAGCTTTCTTT; CDR3 protein: CASQKGENTEAFF